The rows below give T cell receptor beta chains drawn from one sample of a study of blood T cell repertoires in COVID-19. Some clones are missing from TCRdb's copy, which holds only in-frame ones; the method was immunoSEQ multiplex PCR. The sample shows some 18,000 clones, 88% of them seen only once. Sequencing was carried out using peripheral blood. The receptor set was obtained from a human donor in a cohort sampled during active COVID-19. Each CDR3 is given with its conserved first and last residue. D genes are given only for firm matches. Expanded clones get a size class; other rows say once, few or many, or leave the size out.

v_gene,j_gene,d_gene,abundance,CDR3aa,CDR3nt
TRBV2,TRBJ1-6,TRBD1,NA,CASSGDSVNSPLHF,TGTGCCAGCAGTGGGGACAGCGTTAATTCACCCCTCCACTTT
TRBV30,TRBJ1-2,NA,once,CAWSSGLYGYTF,TGTGCCTGGAGCTCCGGTCTCTATGGCTACACCTTC
TRBV27,TRBJ2-7,NA,NA,CASSLSYGNYEQYF,TGTGCCAGCAGTTTATCGTACGGGAACTACGAGCAGTACTTC
TRBV4-2,TRBJ1-2,NA,NA,CASSQVLSADGYTF,TGTGCCAGCAGCCAAGTTCTTAGCGCGGATGGCTACACCTTC
TRBV2,TRBJ1-3,TRBD1,once,CASSVGTGGNTIYF,TGTGCCAGCAGTGTGGGGACAGGGGGAAACACCATATATTTT
TRBV3-1/TRBV3-2,TRBJ2-2,NA,NA,CASSQDRSRANTGELFF,TGTGCCAGCAGCCAAGATCGGAGCAGAGCGAACACCGGGGAGCTGTTTTTT
TRBV10-1,TRBJ2-1,TRBD2,NA,CASSPSGDSYNEQFF,TGCGCCAGCAGTCCTAGCGGGGACTCCTACAATGAGCAGTTCTTC
TRBV2,TRBJ2-3,NA,once,CASEFSRTSTDTQYF,TGTGCCAGCGAGTTCTCGCGCACCTCTACAGATACGCAGTATTTT
TRBV4-1,TRBJ2-7,NA,NA,CASAPIIRGSYEQYF,TGCGCCAGCGCGCCGATAATCAGGGGATCCTACGAGCAGTACTTC
TRBV30,TRBJ2-1,NA,NA,CAWSWTVDNEQFF,TGTGCCTGGTCCTGGACAGTCGACAATGAGCAGTTCTTC
TRBV6-5,TRBJ1-1,TRBD1,NA,CASSYNRGRNTEAFF,TGTGCCAGCAGTTACAACAGGGGGCGAAACACTGAAGCTTTCTTT
TRBV5-5,TRBJ1-2,TRBD1,NA,CASSFDGTGFGYTF,TGTGCCAGCAGCTTCGACGGGACAGGGTTTGGCTACACCTTC
TRBV7-2,TRBJ1-6,NA,NA,CASSLQGNSPLHF,TGTGCCAGCAGCTTACAGGGAAATTCACCCCTCCACTTT
TRBV6-5,TRBJ1-2,NA,NA,CASSKTGSGYTF,TGTGCCAGCAGTAAAACAGGGAGCGGCTACACCTTC
TRBV6-5,TRBJ2-7,NA,medium-sized,CASSFGTNYEQYF,TGTGCCAGCAGTTTCGGGACAAACTACGAGCAGTACTTC
TRBV11-1,TRBJ2-5,TRBD1,NA,CASSFGTDQETQYF,TGTGCCAGCAGCTTTGGGACAGACCAAGAGACCCAGTACTTC
TRBV9,TRBJ1-2,NA,NA,CASSVGQNYGYTF,TGTGCCAGCAGCGTTGGTCAGAACTATGGCTACACCTTC
TRBV6-5,TRBJ1-3,NA,NA,CASSYSIRGTGNTIYF,TGTGCCAGCAGTTACTCGATCCGCGGTACTGGAAACACCATATATTTT
TRBV14,TRBJ1-5,NA,NA,CASSQVRARQPQHF,TGTGCCAGCAGCCAAGTCAGGGCCCGGCAGCCCCAGCATTTT
TRBV27,TRBJ2-6,TRBD1,NA,CASSFSLGQGARGANVLTF,TGTGCCAGCAGTTTCTCCCTCGGACAGGGGGCGCGAGGGGCCAACGTCCTGACTTTC
TRBV30,TRBJ1-5,NA,few,CAWSEPQGNQPQHF,TGTGCCTGGAGTGAACCTCAGGGGAACCAGCCCCAGCATTTT
TRBV3-1/TRBV3-2,TRBJ1-2,NA,NA,CASSRAGEGNTF,TGTGCCAGCAGCCGGGCCGGAGAGGGAAATACCTTC
TRBV7-9,TRBJ1-4,NA,NA,CASSLLSPTEKLFF,TGTGCCAGCAGCTTATTATCCCCTACGGAAAAACTGTTTTTT
TRBV3-1/TRBV3-2,TRBJ2-5,NA,NA,CASSHMQETQYF,TGTGCCAGCAGCCACATGCAAGAGACCCAGTACTTC
TRBV9,TRBJ1-1,TRBD1,NA,CASSTPTGEGTEAFF,TGTGCCAGCAGCACGCCGACAGGGGAAGGCACTGAAGCTTTCTTT
TRBV27,TRBJ1-4,TRBD1,NA,CASRTGWTTTNEKLFF,TGTGCCAGCAGGACAGGGTGGACCACAACTAATGAAAAACTGTTTTTT
TRBV6-5,TRBJ1-5,NA,few,CASTLCQPQHF,TGTGCCAGCACTCTCTGTCAGCCCCAGCATTTT
TRBV4-2,TRBJ1-4,NA,NA,CASSHRGGEEKLFF,TGTGCCAGCAGCCACAGAGGAGGAGAGGAAAAACTGTTTTTT
TRBV30,TRBJ1-4,NA,NA,CASSGATNEKLFF,TGTGCCTCCTCAGGGGCAACTAATGAAAAACTGTTTTTT
TRBV27,TRBJ2-3,NA,once,CASSFQSQVTTQYF,TGTGCCAGCAGTTTTCAATCCCAGGTGACTACGCAGTATTTT
TRBV19,TRBJ2-5,TRBD2,NA,CASSKGLAGGLETQYF,TGTGCCAGTAGTAAAGGACTAGCGGGGGGCCTAGAGACCCAGTACTTC
TRBV20-1,TRBJ2-1,TRBD2,NA,CSASAFAGTSGGDYNEQFF,TGCAGTGCTAGTGCTTTCGCCGGGACTAGCGGGGGCGACTACAATGAGCAGTTCTTC
TRBV20-1,TRBJ2-5,TRBD2,NA,CSASFAGGRGTQYF,TGCAGTGCTAGTTTTGCGGGGGGACGGGGGACCCAGTACTTC
TRBV3-1/TRBV3-2,TRBJ2-7,TRBD2,NA,CASSLGTSYSYEQYF,TGTGCCAGCAGCCTGGGGACTAGCTATTCCTACGAGCAGTACTTC
TRBV30,TRBJ1-1,TRBD1,few,CAWSKPGQISMNTEAFF,TGTGCCTGGAGTAAACCGGGACAGATTAGCATGAACACTGAAGCTTTCTTT
TRBV29-1,TRBJ1-2,TRBD1,NA,CSAYARTGGYGYTF,TGCAGCGCCTATGCTCGGACAGGCGGCTATGGCTACACCTTC
TRBV7-9,TRBJ1-3,TRBD1,NA,CASRQGPSPSGNTIYF,TGTGCCAGCAGACAGGGGCCTTCACCCTCTGGAAACACCATATATTTT
TRBV7-9,TRBJ2-1,TRBD2,NA,CASSFFSGGANEQFF,TGTGCCAGCAGCTTTTTTAGCGGGGGGGCGAATGAGCAGTTCTTC
TRBV7-2,TRBJ2-7,TRBD2,NA,CASSLGLAGSYEQYF,TGTGCCAGCAGCTTAGGACTAGCGGGGTCCTACGAGCAGTACTTC
TRBV2,TRBJ1-1,NA,NA,CASSDYGLQGKTEAFF,TGTGCCAGCAGTGATTACGGGCTTCAGGGGAAAACTGAAGCTTTCTTT
TRBV2,TRBJ2-7,NA,NA,CASSRGRGLSYEQYF,TGTGCCAGCAGTAGGGGGCGGGGTCTATCCTACGAGCAGTACTTC
TRBV3-1/TRBV3-2,TRBJ1-1,TRBD1,NA,CASSHLTGVAFF,TGTGCCAGCAGCCACCTGACAGGGGTGGCTTTCTTT